The rows below give T cell receptor beta chains drawn from one sample of a study of CD8+ T cells in alopecia areata. The repertoire was sequenced with immunoSEQ multiplex PCR; TCRdb's copy has only in-frame clones and lacks some. The repertoire holds roughly 180,000 clones, roughly 65% seen once, with over 1.5% in the top ten. Sequenced material: CD4+ T cells sorted from blood, taken at week 0. These receptor sequences come from a human donor with alopecia areata. Each CDR3 is given with its conserved first and last residue. D genes are given only for firm matches. Clone size is stated in some rows and not others, as once, few, many or a class when expanded.

CDR3 protein: CASSPTGVGSDTQYF
CDR3 DNA: TGTGCCAGCAGTCCGACAGGGGTAGGGTCAGATACGCAGTATTTT
V gene: TRBV2
J gene: TRBJ2-3
clone size: few
D gene: TRBD1

CDR3 protein: CASSSSWTNEKLFF
CDR3 DNA: TGTGCCAGCAGCTCCTCATGGACTAATGAAAAACTGTTTTTT
V gene: TRBV11-2
J gene: TRBJ1-4
clone size: many
D gene: NA

CDR3 protein: CAWKLAGYGNTEAFF
CDR3 DNA: TGTGCCTGGAAATTGGCAGGGTATGGGAACACTGAAGCTTTCTTT
V gene: TRBV30
J gene: TRBJ1-1
clone size: NA
D gene: NA

CDR3 protein: CASSLETSGGRSSYEQYF
CDR3 DNA: TGCGCCAGCAGCTTGGAAACTAGCGGGGGTAGGAGCTCCTACGAGCAGTACTTC
V gene: TRBV5-1
J gene: TRBJ2-7
clone size: few
D gene: TRBD2

CDR3 protein: CASSQYTGTGRETQYF
CDR3 DNA: TGCGCCAGCAGTCAATACACCGGGACAGGGCGTGAGACCCAGTACTTC
V gene: TRBV23-1
J gene: TRBJ2-5
clone size: few
D gene: TRBD1

CDR3 protein: CASSQDLDGYYGYTF
CDR3 DNA: TGCGCCAGCAGCCAAGATCTCGACGGATACTATGGCTACACCTTC
V gene: TRBV4-3
J gene: TRBJ1-2
clone size: NA
D gene: NA

CDR3 protein: CASSLGGTSDNEQFF
CDR3 DNA: TGCGCCAGCAGTCTCGGGGGGACTAGCGACAATGAGCAGTTCTTC
V gene: TRBV4-3
J gene: TRBJ2-1
clone size: NA
D gene: TRBD2

CDR3 protein: CSVVRKLNTEAFF
CDR3 DNA: TGCAGCGTGGTCAGGAAACTGAACACTGAAGCTTTCTTT
V gene: TRBV29-1
J gene: TRBJ1-1
clone size: few
D gene: NA

CDR3 protein: CASSSAGTSVLEETQYF
CDR3 DNA: TGTGCCAGCAGCTCCGCCGGGACTAGCGTACTAGAAGAGACCCAGTACTTC
V gene: TRBV5-6
J gene: TRBJ2-5
clone size: NA
D gene: TRBD2

CDR3 protein: CASSLAGLSWQGSEAFF
CDR3 DNA: TGTGCCAGCAGCTTGGCGGGACTCTCCTGGCAGGGGAGTGAAGCTTTCTTT
V gene: TRBV5-6
J gene: TRBJ1-1
clone size: NA
D gene: NA

CDR3 protein: CAWSAGYPDTQYF
CDR3 DNA: TGTGCCTGGAGTGCGGGTTATCCAGATACGCAGTATTTT
V gene: TRBV30
J gene: TRBJ2-3
clone size: NA
D gene: NA

CDR3 protein: CASTGRETQYF
CDR3 DNA: TGTGCCAGCACCGGCCGGGAGACCCAGTACTTC
V gene: TRBV28
J gene: TRBJ2-5
clone size: NA
D gene: NA

CDR3 protein: CAWSVGLIQPQHF
CDR3 DNA: TGTGCCTGGAGTGTTGGACTAATTCAGCCCCAGCATTTT
V gene: TRBV30
J gene: TRBJ1-5
clone size: NA
D gene: NA

CDR3 protein: CAWTRRGAGELFF
CDR3 DNA: TGTGCCTGGACGCGGCGGGGTGCCGGGGAGCTGTTTTTT
V gene: TRBV30
J gene: TRBJ2-2
clone size: few
D gene: NA

CDR3 protein: CASSQDPPRAGANVLTF
CDR3 DNA: TGCGCCAGCAGCCAAGACCCGCCTCGCGCTGGGGCCAACGTCCTGACTTTC
V gene: TRBV4-3
J gene: TRBJ2-6
clone size: NA
D gene: NA

CDR3 protein: CAWRGIGQNYGYTF
CDR3 DNA: TGTGCCTGGAGGGGTATCGGACAAAACTATGGCTACACCTTC
V gene: TRBV30
J gene: TRBJ1-2
clone size: NA
D gene: NA

CDR3 protein: CSVEVAGGNQPQHF
CDR3 DNA: TGCAGCGTTGAAGTGGCAGGGGGCAATCAGCCCCAGCATTTT
V gene: TRBV29-1
J gene: TRBJ1-5
clone size: once
D gene: NA

CDR3 protein: CSATGQAYGYTF
CDR3 DNA: TGCAGCGCCACGGGACAGGCCTATGGCTACACCTTC
V gene: TRBV29-1
J gene: TRBJ1-2
clone size: NA
D gene: TRBD1

CDR3 protein: CSVATRQVYEQYF
CDR3 DNA: TGCAGCGTTGCAACCCGGCAGGTCTACGAGCAGTACTTC
V gene: TRBV29-1
J gene: TRBJ2-7
clone size: once
D gene: NA

CDR3 protein: CASSANNEQFF
CDR3 DNA: TGTGCCAGCAGTGCGAATAATGAGCAGTTCTTC
V gene: TRBV2
J gene: TRBJ2-1
clone size: few
D gene: NA

CDR3 protein: CSVSQGGYNEQFF
CDR3 DNA: TGCAGCGTTTCACAGGGGGGGTACAATGAGCAGTTCTTC
V gene: TRBV29-1
J gene: TRBJ2-1
clone size: few
D gene: NA

CDR3 protein: CAWSVRFGTGGLGQPQHF
CDR3 DNA: TGTGCCTGGAGTGTTCGGTTTGGGACAGGGGGCTTGGGACAGCCCCAGCATTTT
V gene: TRBV30
J gene: TRBJ1-5
clone size: NA
D gene: TRBD1

CDR3 protein: CASEGRMNTEAFF
CDR3 DNA: TGTGCCAGTGAGGGGCGGATGAACACTGAAGCTTTCTTT
V gene: TRBV2
J gene: TRBJ1-1
clone size: once
D gene: NA

CDR3 protein: CASRRGQTQNTEAFF
CDR3 DNA: TGTGCCAGCAGACGGGGACAGACTCAGAACACTGAAGCTTTCTTT
V gene: TRBV6-5
J gene: TRBJ1-1
clone size: few
D gene: TRBD1

CDR3 protein: CASSPTGVGSYEQYF
CDR3 DNA: TGTGCCAGCAGCCCGACAGGGGTAGGGTCCTACGAGCAGTACTTC
V gene: TRBV7-2
J gene: TRBJ2-7
clone size: NA
D gene: TRBD1

CDR3 protein: CASSQAGGNSYEQYF
CDR3 DNA: TGTGCCAGCAGCCAAGCCGGAGGAAACTCCTACGAGCAGTACTTC
V gene: TRBV14
J gene: TRBJ2-7
clone size: NA
D gene: NA

CDR3 protein: CATSPGGANQPQHF
CDR3 DNA: TGTGCCACCAGCCCAGGGGGCGCGAATCAGCCCCAGCATTTT
V gene: TRBV15
J gene: TRBJ1-5
clone size: once
D gene: TRBD1

CDR3 protein: CASSQGYSMRTDTQYF
CDR3 DNA: TGCGCCAGCAGCCAAGGGTACTCAATGCGGACAGATACGCAGTATTTT
V gene: TRBV4-1
J gene: TRBJ2-3
clone size: few
D gene: NA

CDR3 protein: CASSPLAQGETQYF
CDR3 DNA: TGTGCCAGCTCACCTCTTGCCCAAGGGGAGACCCAGTACTTC
V gene: TRBV18
J gene: TRBJ2-5
clone size: NA
D gene: NA

CDR3 protein: CASSLYDRTYEQYF
CDR3 DNA: TGTGCCAGCAGCTTATATGACAGAACCTACGAGCAGTACTTC
V gene: TRBV7-2
J gene: TRBJ2-7
clone size: few
D gene: NA

CDR3 protein: CASRVGTGLYNEQFF
CDR3 DNA: TGCGCCAGCAGAGTGGGGACAGGCCTTTACAATGAGCAGTTCTTC
V gene: TRBV5-1
J gene: TRBJ2-1
clone size: NA
D gene: TRBD1

CDR3 protein: CASARGELYNEQFF
CDR3 DNA: TGTGCCAGCGCACGGGGGGAACTCTACAATGAGCAGTTCTTC
V gene: TRBV9
J gene: TRBJ2-1
clone size: NA
D gene: TRBD2

CDR3 protein: CASSSSGGTDTQYF
CDR3 DNA: TGTGCCAGCAGCTCCAGCGGGGGCACAGATACGCAGTATTTT
V gene: TRBV7-9
J gene: TRBJ2-3
clone size: once
D gene: TRBD2

CDR3 protein: CATSRDLNSPLHF
CDR3 DNA: TGTGCCACCAGCAGAGATTTAAATTCACCCCTCCACTTT
V gene: TRBV15
J gene: TRBJ1-6
clone size: once
D gene: NA

CDR3 protein: CASSPVTLNTGELFF
CDR3 DNA: TGTGCCAGCTCACCAGTCACGTTGAACACCGGGGAGCTGTTTTTT
V gene: TRBV18
J gene: TRBJ2-2
clone size: few
D gene: NA

CDR3 protein: CASSSFTGELFF
CDR3 DNA: TGTGCCAGTAGTAGTTTCACCGGGGAGCTGTTTTTT
V gene: TRBV19
J gene: TRBJ2-2
clone size: NA
D gene: NA

CDR3 protein: CAWGPSEDQYF
CDR3 DNA: TGTGCCTGGGGTCCATCCGAGGACCAGTACTTC
V gene: TRBV30
J gene: TRBJ2-5
clone size: NA
D gene: NA

CDR3 protein: CASSWQGAADTQYF
CDR3 DNA: TGTGCCAGCAGTTGGCAGGGGGCCGCAGATACGCAGTATTTT
V gene: TRBV7-8
J gene: TRBJ2-3
clone size: NA
D gene: TRBD1

CDR3 protein: CSVDSGGMDTQYF
CDR3 DNA: TGCAGCGTTGATTCAGGGGGAATGGATACGCAGTATTTT
V gene: TRBV29-1
J gene: TRBJ2-3
clone size: NA
D gene: TRBD1

CDR3 protein: CASSLVRGDGYTF
CDR3 DNA: TGTGCCAGCAGCTTAGTGAGGGGGGATGGCTACACCTTC
V gene: TRBV7-2
J gene: TRBJ1-2
clone size: NA
D gene: NA

CDR3 protein: CSVEFDTAYGYTF
CDR3 DNA: TGCAGCGTTGAATTCGACACGGCCTATGGCTACACCTTC
V gene: TRBV29-1
J gene: TRBJ1-2
clone size: NA
D gene: NA

CDR3 protein: CSVGGALLNTDTQYF
CDR3 DNA: TGCAGCGTGGGAGGGGCGTTGCTAAACACAGATACGCAGTATTTT
V gene: TRBV29-1
J gene: TRBJ2-3
clone size: NA
D gene: TRBD2

CDR3 protein: CASSTSGVNEQYF
CDR3 DNA: TGCGCCAGCAGTACTAGCGGGGTTAACGAGCAGTACTTC
V gene: TRBV5-1
J gene: TRBJ2-7
clone size: few
D gene: TRBD2

CDR3 protein: CASSLFGLMGGEQYF
CDR3 DNA: TGTGCCAGCAGCTTATTTGGCCTCATGGGGGGCGAGCAGTACTTC
V gene: TRBV7-2
J gene: TRBJ2-7
clone size: NA
D gene: NA

CDR3 protein: CASSGRQGNQPQHF
CDR3 DNA: TGTGCCAGCAGCGGACGACAGGGGAACCAGCCCCAGCATTTT
V gene: TRBV7-2
J gene: TRBJ1-5
clone size: NA
D gene: TRBD1

CDR3 protein: CASSDRGRGSSAFF
CDR3 DNA: TGTGCCAGCAGTGATCGCGGCAGGGGGTCGTCCGCTTTCTTT
V gene: TRBV25-1
J gene: TRBJ1-1
clone size: NA
D gene: TRBD1

CDR3 protein: CASSLNPARQETQYF
CDR3 DNA: TGCGCCAGCAGCTTGAATCCGGCCCGCCAAGAGACCCAGTACTTC
V gene: TRBV5-1
J gene: TRBJ2-5
clone size: NA
D gene: NA

CDR3 protein: CASSFDRISYEQYF
CDR3 DNA: TGTGCCAGCAGCTTTGACAGAATCTCCTACGAGCAGTACTTC
V gene: TRBV7-2
J gene: TRBJ2-7
clone size: NA
D gene: NA

CDR3 protein: CASRNPTGGEQYF
CDR3 DNA: TGTGCCAGCAGGAACCCCACAGGGGGCGAGCAGTACTTC
V gene: TRBV6-5
J gene: TRBJ2-7
clone size: NA
D gene: TRBD1

CDR3 protein: CASSLSGVVTDTQYF
CDR3 DNA: TGTGCCAGCAGTCTTAGCGGGGTGGTCACAGATACGCAGTATTTT
V gene: TRBV27
J gene: TRBJ2-3
clone size: NA
D gene: TRBD2

CDR3 protein: CASGRGKKLQETQYF
CDR3 DNA: TGCGCCAGCGGGAGGGGGAAAAAACTTCAAGAGACCCAGTACTTC
V gene: TRBV10-2
J gene: TRBJ2-5
clone size: NA
D gene: NA

CDR3 protein: CASSVDTGGYGYTF
CDR3 DNA: TGTGCCAGCAGCGTAGACACAGGGGGCTATGGCTACACCTTC
V gene: TRBV9
J gene: TRBJ1-2
clone size: NA
D gene: TRBD1